This T cell receptor beta chain was retrieved from a study of PD-1 blockade in classical Hodgkin lymphoma. Background on the study: Intravenous nivolumab at 3 mg/kg was given to patients every 2 weeks. Findings of the study overall: The study reported lower baseline TCR diversity in newly diagnosed patients than in healthy donors.

Profiling relied on immunoSEQ multiplex PCR, and the TCRdb table lists in-frame clones only, not all of them. The data show 150,000 or so clones, with about 81% seen just once and about 9% held by the top ten. Each of the patients experienced relapse following autologous stem cell transplantation, and their brentuximab vedotin exposure differed. The patients, who had relapsed/refractory classical Hodgkin lymphoma, achieved best responses of complete response, partial response or progressive disease. Regarding this clone: Its antigen is not identified.

Germline V CDR1 and CDR2: SEHNR, FQNEAQ (reference sequence). The V end lost 2 bases, the J end lost 6 bases, and 23 bases lay between the germline ends. The CDR3 spans 17 residues. Sequencing was performed on peripheral blood mononuclear cells (PBMCs), taken before the second cycle of nivolumab. The chain has TRBV7-9 and TRBJ2-7; possibly TRBD1 for D (5 bases). The TCR comes from a human donor with classical Hodgkin lymphoma. CDR3 in amino acids: CASSLTSWGLPKGEQYF. The DNA for the CDR3 is TGTGCCAGCAGCTTAACTTCTTGGGGCTTACCTAAAGGCGAGCAGTACTTC.